The 2 T cell receptor beta chains presented below share a single source sample, sequenced in a study of radiation and T cells in renal cell carcinoma. Time point: baseline pretreatment blood. Treatment reported: 15 Gy SBRT to primary tumor, nephrectomy 4 weeks later. TCRdb's copy holds only in-frame clones and misses some; the assay was immunoSEQ multiplex PCR. This sample has some 50,000 clones, with approximately 80% found just once. This specimen consisted of blood, obtained from a patient whose treatment included radiotherapy and nephrectomy. These receptors were collected from a woman aged 70-85 years with renal cell carcinoma.

The chain combines TRBV6-4 with TRBJ1-2; tentative D call: TRBD1 (6 bases). V gave up 6 bases and J gave up 7 bases, with 15 bases separating them. The CDR3 length is 13 residues. The germline gives CDR1 MRHNA, CDR2 SNTAGT. CDR3 sequence: CASRGRWGAGYTF. The DNA of the CDR3 is TGTGCCAGCAGAGGACGATGGGGGGCTGGCTACACCTTC.

This clone was picked up a small number of times. The chain combines TRBV13 with TRBJ1-1, with 7 positions matching TRBD1. Germline V CDR1 and CDR2: PRHDT, FYEKMQ (reference sequence). The CDR3 runs 12 residues. V dropped 5 bases and J dropped 6; count of bases not matched to a gene: 3. CDR3 nucleotides: TGTGCCAGCAGCAAGACAGGGTCTGAAGCTTTCTTT. Translating it yields CASSKTGSEAFF.